This paragraph reports one T cell receptor beta chain. Produced via immunoSEQ multiplex PCR; TCRdb's table is partial and in-frame only. The data show 77,000 or so clones, with 80% to 95% seen just once and 11% held by the top ten. The data were obtained in a study of OX40 agonist ivuxolimab in advanced cancers. About the research overall: Each patient was given ivuxolimab into a vein every 2 weeks, at 0.01 to 10 mg/kg. Dose-escalation patients were diagnosed with hepatocellular carcinoma, melanoma, renal cell cancer or head and neck cancer.

Germline loops: CDR1 SGHRS, CDR2 YFSETQ. The ends lost 0 bases at V and 4 bases at J; junction bases unmatched: 9. The CDR3 runs 16 residues. The TCR was taken from an adult with an advanced solid tumor such as melanoma, head and neck, liver or kidney cancer. Sample: CD4+ or CD8+ T cells sorted from blood, taken in a trial of the OX40 agonist ivuxolimab. The rearrangement uses TRBV5-1 and TRBJ1-2; 7 bases map to TRBD1. DNA for the CDR3: TGCGCCAGCAGCTTGGGAGGGGACAGTGGATTCTATGGCTACACCTTC. It yields the protein CASSLGGDSGFYGYTF.